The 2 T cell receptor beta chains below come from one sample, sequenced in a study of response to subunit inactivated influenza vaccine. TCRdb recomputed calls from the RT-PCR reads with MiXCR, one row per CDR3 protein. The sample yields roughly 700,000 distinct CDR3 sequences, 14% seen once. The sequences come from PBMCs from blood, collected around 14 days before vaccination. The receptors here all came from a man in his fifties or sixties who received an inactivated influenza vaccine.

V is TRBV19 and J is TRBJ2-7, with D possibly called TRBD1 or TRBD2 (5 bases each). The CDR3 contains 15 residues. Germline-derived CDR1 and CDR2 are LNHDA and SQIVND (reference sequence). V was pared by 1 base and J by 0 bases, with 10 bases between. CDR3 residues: CASSIVEGPSYEQYF. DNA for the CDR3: TGTGCCAGTAGTATAGTTGAGGGGCCCTCCTACGAGCAGTACTTC.

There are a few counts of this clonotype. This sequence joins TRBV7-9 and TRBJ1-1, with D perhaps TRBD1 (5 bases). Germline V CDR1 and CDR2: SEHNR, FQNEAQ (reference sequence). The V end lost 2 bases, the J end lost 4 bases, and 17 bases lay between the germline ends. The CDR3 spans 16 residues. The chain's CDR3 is CASSLRMGVLCTEAFF. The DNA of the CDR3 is TGTGCCAGCAGCTTACGTATGGGGGTGTTGTGCACTGAAGCTTTCTTT. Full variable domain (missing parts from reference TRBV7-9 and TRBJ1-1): DTGVSQNPRHKITKRGQNVTFRCDPISEHNRLYWYRQTLGQGPEFLTYFQNEAQLEKSRLLSDRFSAERPKGSFSTLEIQRTEQGDSAMYLCASSLRMGVLCTEAFFGQGTRLTVV.